This T cell receptor beta chain originates from a study of control samples from healthy donors and cancer patients. Data came from immunoSEQ multiplex PCR; TCRdb stores just in-frame clones and leaves some out. Of roughly 100,000 clones listed, 75% to 90% are singletons. CDR1 and CDR2 (germline): SNHLY, FYNNEI. The ends were cut back, 6 bases at V and 6 bases at J, with 5 bases in the middle. The length of the CDR3 is 11 residues. The sequencing sample was made of PBMCs. The chain has TRBV2 and TRBJ2-2; unclear D gene. The source of this sequence is a man aged 55 to 70 with lung cancer. The CDR3 region has the DNA TGTGCCAGCAGGGTCCCCGGGGAGCTGTTTTTT. Its translation is CASRVPGELFF.